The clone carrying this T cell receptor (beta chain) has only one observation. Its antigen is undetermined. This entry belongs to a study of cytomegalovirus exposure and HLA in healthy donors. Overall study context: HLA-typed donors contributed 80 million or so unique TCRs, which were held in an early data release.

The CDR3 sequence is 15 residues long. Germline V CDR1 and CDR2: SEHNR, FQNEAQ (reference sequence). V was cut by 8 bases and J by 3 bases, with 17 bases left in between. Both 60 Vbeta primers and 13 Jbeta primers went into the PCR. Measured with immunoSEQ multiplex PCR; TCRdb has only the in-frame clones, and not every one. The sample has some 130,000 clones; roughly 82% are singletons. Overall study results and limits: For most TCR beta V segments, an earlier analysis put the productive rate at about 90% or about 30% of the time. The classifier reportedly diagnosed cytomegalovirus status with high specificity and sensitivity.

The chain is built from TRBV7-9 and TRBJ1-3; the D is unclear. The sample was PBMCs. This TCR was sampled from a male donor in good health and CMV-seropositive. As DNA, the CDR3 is TGTGCCAGCGACGGGGTACCGCCGTTTGGAAACACCATATATTTT. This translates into CASDGVPPFGNTIYF.